One and the same sample provided the 17 T cell receptor beta chains below, sequenced in a study of blood T cell repertoires in COVID-19 (dated by TCRdb to about 2020). To prepare the library, the immunoSEQ multiplex PCR assay was applied. As stored in TCRdb, this immuneACCESS dataset retains in-frame rearrangements with V and J assigned. A fraction of the clones does not appear; measured against another copy, unresolved V genes explain less than half of the discrepancy, and the remainder lacks a known reason. The sample profile shows approximately 38,000 clones; around nine tenths of them were found once. The ten largest account for around 4.5% of the sample. Sample: peripheral blood. These receptors were obtained from a man in his sixties with COVID-19, enrolled during active disease.

V gene TRBV3-1 (or the pseudogene TRBV3-2) combines with J gene TRBJ2-5, with D possibly TRBD1 on 6 matching bases. Germline assignment: CDR1 LGHDT and CDR2 YNNKEL (reference sequence). The CDR3 runs to 14 residues. V dropped 2 bases and J dropped 4 bases, with 11 bases sitting between them. This chain's CDR3 is CASSQLRGTETQYF. The CDR3 bases are TGTGCCAGCAGCCAACTCAGGGGCACAGAGACCCAGTACTTC.

The J gene is TRBJ2-5, the V gene TRBV2, with 9 bases fitting TRBD1. With 9 bases clipped from V and 2 bases from J, the junction kept 4 bases outside the gene matches. Germline V CDR1 and CDR2: SNHLY, FYNNEI. This CDR3 is built from 13 residues. The CDR3: CASTGGLQETQYF. DNA for the CDR3: TGTGCCAGTACAGGGGGCCTTCAAGAGACCCAGTACTTC.

This chain connects TRBV7-2 to TRBJ1-3; D unclear. CDR1 is SGHTA, CDR2 FQGNSA, per germline. The CDR3 runs to 15 residues. V was clipped by 2 bases and J by 0 bases, with 8 bases between them. CDR3 protein: CASSLSSSSGNTIYF. CDR3 nucleotide sequence: TGTGCCAGCAGCTTATCCTCGAGCTCTGGAAACACCATATATTTT.

The chain carries TRBV29-1 and TRBJ1-1, with a weak D call TRBD1 (5 bases). The CDR3 is made up of 14 amino acids. The germline V and J ends were trimmed by 4 bases and 1 base, with 13 bases remaining between them. Looked up from germline, CDR1 is SQVTM and CDR2 is ANQGSEA. CDR3 sequence: CSVGPGYANTEAFF. Here the CDR3 DNA reads TGCAGCGTTGGACCAGGGTACGCGAACACTGAAGCTTTCTTT.

V and J are TRBV6-4 and TRBJ1-2; TRBD1 is a possible D gene (6 bases). Germline V lookup: CDR1 MRHNA, CDR2 SNTAGT. V was pared by 9 bases and J by 5 bases, with 13 bases between. The CDR3 consists of 12 residues. CDR3 nucleotides: TGTGCCAGAAATCACAGGGTGTATGGCTACACCTTC. The encoded protein is CARNHRVYGYTF.

This rearrangement joins TRBV14 to TRBJ2-7; possibly TRBD2 for D (5 bases). Trimming left V 5 bases short and J 0 bases short, with 20 bases between. In germline, CDR1 is SGHDN, CDR2 FVKESK. This CDR3 is 17 amino acids long. CDR3 coding DNA: TGTGCCAGCAGCGGAACTAGTGAAGCGCTGAGCTCCTACGAGCAGTACTTC. It codes for CASSGTSEALSSYEQYF.

The genes are TRBV28 and TRBJ1-3; tentative D call: TRBD1 (5 bases). Trimming took 5 bases from V and 2 from J, leaving 13 bases between them. Per germline, CDR1 MDHEN and CDR2 SYDVKM. CDR3 length equals 15 residues. The CDR3 loop reads CASSPGGGTGNTIYF. The CDR3, as DNA: TGTGCCAGCAGTCCCGGGGGGGGTACTGGAAACACCATATATTTT. Complete variable domain (other parts from reference TRBV28 and TRBJ1-3): DVKVTQSSRYLVKRTGEKVFLECVQDMDHENMFWYRQDPGLGLRLIYFSYDVKMKEKGDIPEGYSVSREKKERFSLILESASTNQTSMYLCASSPGGGTGNTIYFGEGSWLTVV.

V is TRBV5-4 and J is TRBJ2-3, with a tentative D call TRBD2 (5 bases). V lost 1 base and J 8 bases, leaving 11 bases between the germline ends. CDR1 is SGHNT and CDR2 is YYREEE in the germline V gene (reference sequence). The CDR3 totals 13 residues. Here the CDR3 DNA reads TGTGCCAGCAGCTTGTCGGTCAGCGGTACGCAGTATTTT. Protein sequence: CASSLSVSGTQYF.

The chain couples TRBV5-1 to TRBJ2-2; maybe TRBD2 (5 bases). This CDR3 is 16 amino acids long. The germline V gene encodes CDR1 SGHRS and CDR2 YFSETQ. V shed 0 bases and J shed 6 bases, with 15 bases lying between them. The CDR3 protein is CASSLVLVKGAGELFF. DNA for the CDR3: TGCGCCAGCAGCTTGGTACTAGTGAAGGGCGCCGGGGAGCTGTTTTTT.

This chain joins TRBV11-3 and TRBJ1-2, with D unresolved. This CDR3 is built from 12 residues. V was shortened by 5 bases and J by 8 bases, with 12 bases between the two germline ends. CDR1 is SGHNT, CDR2 YENEEA, per germline. The CDR3 bases are TGTGCCAGCAGCCCGGGGAGAGACGGCTACACCTTC. Translation: CASSPGRDGYTF.

This rearrangement joins TRBV7-9 to TRBJ1-3, with no clear D. With 2 bases removed from V and 0 bases from J, the gap between germline ends came to 8 bases. The CDR3 contains 15 residues. The germline CDR1 and CDR2 sequences are SEHNR and FQNEAQ (reference sequence). CDR3 residues: CASSLSGPSGNTIYF. The DNA of the CDR3 is TGTGCCAGCAGCTTATCTGGGCCCTCTGGAAACACCATATATTTT.

This chain joins TRBV7-6 and TRBJ2-1; 7 positions agree with TRBD2. V gave up 4 bases and J gave up 3 bases; unmatched junction bases: 6. CDR1 SGHVS and CDR2 FNYEAQ come from the germline V gene. This CDR3 has 15 amino acids. The CDR3 is CASSSGGSRYNEQFF. CDR3 sequence (DNA): TGTGCCAGCAGCTCGGGCGGGAGTCGCTACAATGAGCAGTTCTTC.

The DNA of the CDR3 is TGTGCCAGCTCACCTACAGCAGACTACGAGCAGTACTTC. Its protein product is CASSPTADYEQYF. J is TRBJ2-7 and V is TRBV18; D call uncertain. With 3 bases removed from V and 3 bases from J, the gap between germline ends came to 9 bases. CDR1 is KGHSH, CDR2 LQKENI, per germline. The CDR3 has 13 amino acids. The full variable domain, in which reference TRBV18 and TRBJ2-7 provide the parts outside the CDR3, is NAGVMQNPRHLVRRRGQEARLRCSPMKGHSHVYWYRQLPEEGLKFMVYLQKENIIDESGMPKERFSAEFPKEGPSILRIQQVVRGDSAAYFCASSPTADYEQYFGPGTRLTVT.

The sample holds one count of this clone. The same CDR3 also results from other DNA sequences found in this sample. The chain recombines TRBV19 with TRBJ2-3, with 7 bases fitting TRBD1. V lost 4 bases to trimming and J lost 5 bases; unmatched junction nucleotides: 3. Germline lookup yields CDR1 LNHDA and CDR2 SQIVND (reference sequence). The CDR3 has 13 residues. CDR3 residues: CASSKGAGDTQYF. The CDR3 bases are TGTGCCAGTAGTAAGGGGGCCGGAGATACGCAGTATTTT.

The rearrangement links TRBV14 to TRBJ2-3; D is unresolved. Germline V CDR1 and CDR2: SGHDN, FVKESK. V was trimmed by 2 bases and J by 0 bases, leaving 12 bases between them. CDR3 size: 16 residues. The CDR3 sequence: CASSQPEVESTDTQYF. The CDR3 region has the DNA TGTGCCAGCAGCCAACCAGAGGTGGAAAGCACAGATACGCAGTATTTT.

This chain connects TRBV11-3 to TRBJ2-7; 7 bases map to TRBD1. V gave up 5 bases and J gave up 3 bases; unmatched junction bases: 7. The CDR3 runs to 14 residues. Germline V CDR1 and CDR2: SGHNT, YENEEA. The CDR3 region is CASSPDRVGYEQYF. CDR3 in DNA: TGTGCCAGCAGCCCAGACAGGGTAGGCTACGAGCAGTACTTC.

The table lists this clone with a few counts. Other DNA variants within this sample encode the same CDR3. V and J are TRBV4-1 and TRBJ1-2; D perhaps matches TRBD1 (6 bases). CDR3 length: 14 amino acids. Trimming removed 2 bases at V and 4 bases at J, with 11 bases between. Germline lookup yields CDR1 MGHRA and CDR2 YSYEKL. The CDR3 DNA follows: TGCGCCAGCAGCCAACCGGACAGTGTCTATGGCTACACCTTC. Translating it yields CASSQPDSVYGYTF.